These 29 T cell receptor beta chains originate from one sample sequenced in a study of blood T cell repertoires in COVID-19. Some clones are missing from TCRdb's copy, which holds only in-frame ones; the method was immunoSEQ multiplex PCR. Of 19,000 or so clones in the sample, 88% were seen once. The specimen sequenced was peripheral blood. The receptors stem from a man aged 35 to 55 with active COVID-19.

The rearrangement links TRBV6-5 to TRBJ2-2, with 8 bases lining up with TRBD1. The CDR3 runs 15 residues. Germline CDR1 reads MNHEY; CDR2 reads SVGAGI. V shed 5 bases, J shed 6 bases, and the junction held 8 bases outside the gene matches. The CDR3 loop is CASSLGQGASGELFF. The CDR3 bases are TGTGCCAGCAGTCTCGGACAGGGAGCCTCCGGGGAGCTGTTTTTT.

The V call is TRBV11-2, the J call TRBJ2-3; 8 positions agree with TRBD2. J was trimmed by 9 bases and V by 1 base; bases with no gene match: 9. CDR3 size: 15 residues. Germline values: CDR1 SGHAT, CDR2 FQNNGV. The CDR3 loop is CASSLVRGSGKTQYF. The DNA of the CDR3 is TGTGCCAGCAGCTTAGTCCGGGGTAGCGGGAAGACGCAGTATTTT.

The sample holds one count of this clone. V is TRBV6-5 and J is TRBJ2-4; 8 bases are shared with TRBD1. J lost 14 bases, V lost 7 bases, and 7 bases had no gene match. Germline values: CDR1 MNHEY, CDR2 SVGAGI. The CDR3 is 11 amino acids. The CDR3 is CASTRTGREYF. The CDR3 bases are TGTGCCAGCACTCGGACAGGGAGAGAGTACTTC.

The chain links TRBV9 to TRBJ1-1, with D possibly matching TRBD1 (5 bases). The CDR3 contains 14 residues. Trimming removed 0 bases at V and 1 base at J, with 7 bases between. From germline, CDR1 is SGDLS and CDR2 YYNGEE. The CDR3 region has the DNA TGTGCCAGCAGCGTAGGGGGGGAGAACACTGAAGCTTTCTTT. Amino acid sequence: CASSVGGENTEAFF.

In DNA, the CDR3 is TGTGCCAGCAGTGAACCGTATGCTAACTATGGCTACACCTTC. Translating gives CASSEPYANYGYTF. The rearrangement joins TRBV2 to TRBJ1-2; D uncertain. Germline V gene data show CDR1 as SNHLY and CDR2 as FYNNEI. The CDR3 runs to 14 residues. Trimming shortened V by 2 bases and J by 0 bases, and 7 bases separated the two germline ends.

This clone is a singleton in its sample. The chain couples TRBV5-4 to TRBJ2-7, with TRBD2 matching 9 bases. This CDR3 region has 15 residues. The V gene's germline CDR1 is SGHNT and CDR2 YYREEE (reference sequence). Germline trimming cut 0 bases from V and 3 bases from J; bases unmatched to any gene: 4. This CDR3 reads CASSLVGSGSYEQYF. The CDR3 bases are TGTGCCAGCAGCTTGGTTGGTAGCGGGAGCTACGAGCAGTACTTC.

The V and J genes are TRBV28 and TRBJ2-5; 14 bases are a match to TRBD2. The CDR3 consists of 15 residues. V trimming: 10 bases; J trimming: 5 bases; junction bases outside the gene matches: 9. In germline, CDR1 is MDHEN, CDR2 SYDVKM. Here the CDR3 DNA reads TGTGCCATCGGACGACTAGCGGGAGGGCCCGAGACCCAGTACTTC. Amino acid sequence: CAIGRLAGGPETQYF.

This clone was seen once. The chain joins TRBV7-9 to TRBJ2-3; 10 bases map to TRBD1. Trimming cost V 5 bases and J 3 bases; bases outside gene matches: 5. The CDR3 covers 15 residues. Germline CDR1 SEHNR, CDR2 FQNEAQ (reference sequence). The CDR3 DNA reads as TGTGCCAGCAGCCTCGGGACAGGGGTTACAGATACGCAGTATTTT. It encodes CASSLGTGVTDTQYF. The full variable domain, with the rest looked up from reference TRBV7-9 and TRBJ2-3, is DTGVSQNPRHKITKRGQNVTFRCDPISEHNRLYWYRQTLGQGPEFLTYFQNEAQLEKSRLLSDRFSAERPKGSFSTLEIQRTEQGDSAMYLCASSLGTGVTDTQYFGPGTRLTVL.

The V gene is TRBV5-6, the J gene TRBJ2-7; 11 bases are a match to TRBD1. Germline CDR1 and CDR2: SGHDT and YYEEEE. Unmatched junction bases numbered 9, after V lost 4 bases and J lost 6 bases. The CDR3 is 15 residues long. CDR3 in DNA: TGTGCCAGCAGCGGAGCCGGACAGGGGGCTACCGAGCAGTACTTC. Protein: CASSGAGQGATEQYF.

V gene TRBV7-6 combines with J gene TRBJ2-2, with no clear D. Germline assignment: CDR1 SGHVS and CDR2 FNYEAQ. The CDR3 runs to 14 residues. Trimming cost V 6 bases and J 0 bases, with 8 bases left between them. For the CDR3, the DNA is TGTGCCAGCAGTCCCCAGACGAACACCGGGGAGCTGTTTTTT. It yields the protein CASSPQTNTGELFF.

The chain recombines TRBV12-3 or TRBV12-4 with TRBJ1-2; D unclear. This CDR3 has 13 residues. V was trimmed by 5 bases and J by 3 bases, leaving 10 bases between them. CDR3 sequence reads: CASSGGIHYGYTF. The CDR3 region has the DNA TGTGCCAGCAGTGGCGGAATTCACTATGGCTACACCTTC.

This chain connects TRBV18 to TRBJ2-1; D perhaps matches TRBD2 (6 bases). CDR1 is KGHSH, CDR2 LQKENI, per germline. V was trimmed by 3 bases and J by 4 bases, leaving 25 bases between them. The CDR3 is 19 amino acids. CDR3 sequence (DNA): TGTGCCAGCTCACCTAATACCCCTGCCTTGGTAGCGGAGTACAATGAGCAGTTCTTC. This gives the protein CASSPNTPALVAEYNEQFF.

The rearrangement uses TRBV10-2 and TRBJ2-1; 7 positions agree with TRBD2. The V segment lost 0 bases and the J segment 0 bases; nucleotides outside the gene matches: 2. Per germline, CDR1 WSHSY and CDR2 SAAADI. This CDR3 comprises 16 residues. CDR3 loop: CASSESLAASYNEQFF. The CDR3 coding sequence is TGCGCCAGCAGTGAGTCCCTAGCGGCCTCCTACAATGAGCAGTTCTTC.

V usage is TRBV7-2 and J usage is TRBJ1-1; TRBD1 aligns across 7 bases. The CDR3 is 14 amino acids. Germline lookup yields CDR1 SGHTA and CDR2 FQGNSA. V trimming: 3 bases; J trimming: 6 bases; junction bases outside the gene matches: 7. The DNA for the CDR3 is TGTGCCAGCAGCTTGACAGGGTCTGTTTCTGAAGCTTTCTTT. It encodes CASSLTGSVSEAFF.

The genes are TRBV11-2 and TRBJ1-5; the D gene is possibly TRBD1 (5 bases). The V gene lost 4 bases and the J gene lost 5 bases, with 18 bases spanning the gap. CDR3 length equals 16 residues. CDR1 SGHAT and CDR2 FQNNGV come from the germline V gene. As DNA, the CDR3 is TGTGCCAGCAGCTCTCTCTCCGGCGTGGGGCATCAGCCCCAGCATTTT. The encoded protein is CASSSLSGVGHQPQHF.

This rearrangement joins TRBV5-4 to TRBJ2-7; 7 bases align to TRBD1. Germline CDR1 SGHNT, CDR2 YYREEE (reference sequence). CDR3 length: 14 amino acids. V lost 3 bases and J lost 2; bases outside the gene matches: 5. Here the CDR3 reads CASSSGGAAYEQYF. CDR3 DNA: TGTGCCAGCAGCTCAGGGGGAGCTGCCTACGAGCAGTACTTC.

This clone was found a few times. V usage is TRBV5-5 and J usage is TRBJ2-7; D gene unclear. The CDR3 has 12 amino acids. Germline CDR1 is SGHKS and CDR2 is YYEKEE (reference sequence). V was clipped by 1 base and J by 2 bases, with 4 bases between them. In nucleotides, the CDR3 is TGTGCCAGCAGCTTGTTCGCCTACGAGCAGTACTTC. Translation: CASSLFAYEQYF.

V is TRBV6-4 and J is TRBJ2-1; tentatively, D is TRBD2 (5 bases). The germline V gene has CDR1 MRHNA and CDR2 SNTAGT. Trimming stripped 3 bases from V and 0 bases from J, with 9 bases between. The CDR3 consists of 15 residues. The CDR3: CASSERESSYNEQFF. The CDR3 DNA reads TGTGCCAGCAGTGAACGGGAAAGCTCCTACAATGAGCAGTTCTTC.

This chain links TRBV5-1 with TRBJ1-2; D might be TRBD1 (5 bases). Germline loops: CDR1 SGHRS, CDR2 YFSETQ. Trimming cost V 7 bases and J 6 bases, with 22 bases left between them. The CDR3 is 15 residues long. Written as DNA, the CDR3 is TGCGCCAGCCAACTCAGCGAGTGGGGCGTCGATGGCTACACCTTC. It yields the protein CASQLSEWGVDGYTF.

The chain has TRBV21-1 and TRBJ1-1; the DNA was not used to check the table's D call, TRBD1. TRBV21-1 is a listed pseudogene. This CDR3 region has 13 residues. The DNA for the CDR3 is TGTGCCAGCAGGCTTCAACAGGATACTGAAGCTTTCTTT. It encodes CASRLQQDTEAFF.

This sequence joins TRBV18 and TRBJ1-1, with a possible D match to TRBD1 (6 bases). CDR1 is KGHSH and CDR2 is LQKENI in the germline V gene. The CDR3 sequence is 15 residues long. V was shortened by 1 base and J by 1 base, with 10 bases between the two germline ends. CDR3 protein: CASSPQSDRNTEAFF. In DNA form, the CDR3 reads TGTGCCAGCTCACCACAGTCGGACAGGAACACTGAAGCTTTCTTT.

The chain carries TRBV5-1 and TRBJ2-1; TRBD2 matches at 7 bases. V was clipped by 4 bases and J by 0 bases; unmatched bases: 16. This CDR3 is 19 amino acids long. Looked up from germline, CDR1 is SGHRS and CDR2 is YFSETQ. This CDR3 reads CASSIGTTYYRDSYNEQFF. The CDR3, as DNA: TGCGCCAGCAGCATCGGGACTACCTACTACAGAGACTCCTACAATGAGCAGTTCTTC.

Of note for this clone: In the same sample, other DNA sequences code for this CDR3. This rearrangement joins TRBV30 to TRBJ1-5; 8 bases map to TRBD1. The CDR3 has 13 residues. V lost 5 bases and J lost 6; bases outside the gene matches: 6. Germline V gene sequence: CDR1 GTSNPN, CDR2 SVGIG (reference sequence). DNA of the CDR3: TGTGCCTGGGAAGGACAGGGCGGTCAGCCCCAGCATTTT. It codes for CAWEGQGGQPQHF.

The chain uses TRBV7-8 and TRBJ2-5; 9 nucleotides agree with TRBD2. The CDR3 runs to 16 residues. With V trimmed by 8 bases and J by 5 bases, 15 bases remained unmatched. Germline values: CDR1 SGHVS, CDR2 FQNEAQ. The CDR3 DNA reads TGTGCCAGCTCCCCGGGACTAGCTTACTCTTTGGAGACCCAGTACTTC. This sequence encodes CASSPGLAYSLETQYF.

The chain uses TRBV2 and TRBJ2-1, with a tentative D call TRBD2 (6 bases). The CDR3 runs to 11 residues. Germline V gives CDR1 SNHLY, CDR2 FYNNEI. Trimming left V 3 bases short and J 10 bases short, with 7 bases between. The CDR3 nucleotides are TGTGCCAGCAGTGAGGCGGGAGAGCAGTTCTTC. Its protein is CASSEAGEQFF.

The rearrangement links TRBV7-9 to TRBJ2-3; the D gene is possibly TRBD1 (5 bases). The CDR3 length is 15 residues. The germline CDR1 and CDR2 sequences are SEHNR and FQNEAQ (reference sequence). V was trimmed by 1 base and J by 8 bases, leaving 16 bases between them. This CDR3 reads CASSLVLDGAATQYF. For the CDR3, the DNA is TGTGCCAGCAGCTTAGTCTTGGATGGGGCGGCTACGCAGTATTTT.

Written as DNA, the CDR3 is TGTGCCAGCAGCTCCGACTTTTTCTACAATGAGCAGTTCTTC. As protein: CASSSDFFYNEQFF. J is TRBJ2-1 and V is TRBV7-2; D remains ambiguous. In germline, CDR1 is SGHTA, CDR2 FQGNSA. The CDR3 loop spans 14 amino acids. V lost 4 bases to trimming and J lost 3 bases, with 10 bases between them.

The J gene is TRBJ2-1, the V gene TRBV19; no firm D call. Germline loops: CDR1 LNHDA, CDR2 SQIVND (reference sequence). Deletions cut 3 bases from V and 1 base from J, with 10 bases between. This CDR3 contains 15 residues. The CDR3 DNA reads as TGTGCCAGTAGTATGGCTAGGATGTCCTACAATGAGCAGTTCTTC. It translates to CASSMARMSYNEQFF.

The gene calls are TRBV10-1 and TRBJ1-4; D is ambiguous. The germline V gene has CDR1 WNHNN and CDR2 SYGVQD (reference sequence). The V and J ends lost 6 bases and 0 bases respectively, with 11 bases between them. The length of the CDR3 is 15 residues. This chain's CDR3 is CASSAQISTNEKLFF. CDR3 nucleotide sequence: TGCGCCAGCAGCGCCCAGATTTCAACTAATGAAAAACTGTTTTTT.